This T cell receptor (beta chain) was captured by sequencing in a study of cytotoxic CD8 clonotypes in ibrutinib-treated CLL. Repertoires were generated with immunoSEQ multiplex PCR, while TCRdb's copy carries only in-frame clones and drops some. Among some 290,000 clones listed, about 80% were seen once. The CDR3 totals 18 residues. Germline loops: CDR1 ENHRY, CDR2 SYGVKD. The J segment lost 6 bases and the V segment lost 6 bases, leaving 15 bases of the junction unmatched. The specimen comprised PBMCs, sampled before ibrutinib treatment. This sequence joins TRBV10-3 and TRBJ2-2; TRBD1 matches 11 bases. This receptor was obtained from a human donor with chronic lymphocytic leukemia. The chain's CDR3 is CAISGTGGSKPESGELFF. The CDR3 DNA reads as TGTGCCATCAGCGGGACAGGGGGATCTAAACCCGAATCCGGGGAGCTGTTTTTT.